This T cell receptor (beta chain) was sequenced during a study of identical twins. Template switching introduced a universal primer site, and the cDNA bore unique molecular identifiers. TCRdb used MiXCR to reprocess the 5' RACE reads, holding one entry per CDR3 protein. The repertoire consists of some 97,000 distinct CDR3 sequences, with under 7% occurring once and the leading ten covering about an eighth. Whole-study findings and limits: Monozygotic twins shared more out-of-frame TCR alpha than recombination models predicted. Twin-shared out-of-frame alpha sequences were enriched for low generation probability. Surplus twin overlap in beta out-of-frame sequences was less pronounced.

Trimming cost V 4 bases and J 8 bases, with 8 bases left between them. The CDR3 extends over 10 amino acids. The germline CDR1 and CDR2 sequences are SQVTM and ANQGSEA. In its sample, this clonotype was seen many times. Its antigen remains unidentified. The origin of this receptor is a woman in her forties or fifties in good health. The sample comprised memory T cells sorted from blood. The genes are TRBV29-1 and TRBJ1-2; D perhaps matches TRBD1 (5 bases). The CDR3 DNA is TGCAGCGTTGGGGACGGCGGCTACACCTTC. As protein: CSVGDGGYTF.